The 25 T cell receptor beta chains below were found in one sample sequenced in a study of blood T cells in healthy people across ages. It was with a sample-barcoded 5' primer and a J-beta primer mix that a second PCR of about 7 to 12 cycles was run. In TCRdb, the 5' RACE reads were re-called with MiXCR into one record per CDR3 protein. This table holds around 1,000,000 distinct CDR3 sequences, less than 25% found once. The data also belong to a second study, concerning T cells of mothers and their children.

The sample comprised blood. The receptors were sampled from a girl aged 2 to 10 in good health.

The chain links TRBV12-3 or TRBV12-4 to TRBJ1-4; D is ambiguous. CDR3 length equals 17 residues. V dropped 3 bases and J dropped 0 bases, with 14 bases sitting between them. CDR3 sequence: CASSLKKSSATNEKLFF. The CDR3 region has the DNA TGTGCCAGCAGTTTGAAAAAGAGTTCTGCAACTAATGAAAAACTGTTTTTT.

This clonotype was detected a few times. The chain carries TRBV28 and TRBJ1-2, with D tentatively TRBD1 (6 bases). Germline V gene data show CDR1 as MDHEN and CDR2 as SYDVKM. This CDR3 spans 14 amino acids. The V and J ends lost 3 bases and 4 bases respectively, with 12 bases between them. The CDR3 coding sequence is TGTGCCAGCAGTTTGGCAGGGGCACTCTATGGCTACACCTTC. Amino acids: CASSLAGALYGYTF.

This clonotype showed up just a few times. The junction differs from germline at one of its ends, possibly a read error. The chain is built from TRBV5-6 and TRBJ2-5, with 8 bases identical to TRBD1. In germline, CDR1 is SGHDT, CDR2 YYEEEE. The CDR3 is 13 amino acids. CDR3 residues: CAGSSGQGETQYF. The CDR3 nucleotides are TGTGCCGGCAGCTCCGGACAGGGAGAGACCCAGTACTTC.

The CDR3 loop reads CASSQFLGALPYGYTF. CDR3 coding DNA: TGTGCCAGCAGTCAGTTCCTGGGGGCGCTGCCCTATGGCTACACCTTC. The chain links TRBV27 to TRBJ1-2; the D gene is possibly TRBD1 (6 bases). CDR1 MNHEY and CDR2 SMNVEV come from the germline V gene (reference sequence). The CDR3 has 16 residues. Trimming shortened V by 5 bases and J by 4 bases, and 20 bases separated the two germline ends.

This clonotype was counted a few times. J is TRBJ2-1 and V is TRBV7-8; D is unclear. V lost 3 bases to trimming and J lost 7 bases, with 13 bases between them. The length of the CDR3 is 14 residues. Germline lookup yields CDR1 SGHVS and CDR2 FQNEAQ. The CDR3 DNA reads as TGTGCCAGCAGCTTGATCCAGGAAGGGAATGAGCAGTTCTTC. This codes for CASSLIQEGNEQFF.

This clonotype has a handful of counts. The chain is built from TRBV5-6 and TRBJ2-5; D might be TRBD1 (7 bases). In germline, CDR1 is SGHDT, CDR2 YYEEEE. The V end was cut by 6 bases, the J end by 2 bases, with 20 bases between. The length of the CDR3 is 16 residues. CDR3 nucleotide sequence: TGTGCCAGCACCATGGCGGGACAGACTATACAAGAGACCCAGTACTTC. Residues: CASTMAGQTIQETQYF.

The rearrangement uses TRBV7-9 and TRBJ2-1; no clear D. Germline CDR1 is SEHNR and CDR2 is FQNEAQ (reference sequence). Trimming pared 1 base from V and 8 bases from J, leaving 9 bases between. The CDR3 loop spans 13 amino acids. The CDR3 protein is CASSLGHLYEQFF. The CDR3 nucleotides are TGTGCCAGCAGCTTAGGCCACCTGTATGAGCAGTTCTTC.

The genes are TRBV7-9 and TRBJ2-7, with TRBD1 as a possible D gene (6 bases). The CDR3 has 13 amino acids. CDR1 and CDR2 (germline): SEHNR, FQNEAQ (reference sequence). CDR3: CVRRRQADGEQYF. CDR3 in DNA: TGTGTCAGGCGAAGACAGGCCGACGGGGAGCAGTACTTC. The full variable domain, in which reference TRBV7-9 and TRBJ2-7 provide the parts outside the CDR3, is DTGVSQNPRHKITKRGQNVTFRCDPISEHNRLYWYRQTLGQGPEFLTYFQNEAQLEKSRLLSDRFSAERPKGSFSTLEIQRTEQGDSAMYLCVRRRQADGEQYFGPGTRLTVT.

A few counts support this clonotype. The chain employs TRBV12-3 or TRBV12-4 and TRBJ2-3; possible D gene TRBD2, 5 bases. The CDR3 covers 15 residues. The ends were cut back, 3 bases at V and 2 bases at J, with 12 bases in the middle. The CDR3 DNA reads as TGTGCCAGCAGTTTCGGTGACGGACTCACAGATACGCAGTATTTT. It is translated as CASSFGDGLTDTQYF.

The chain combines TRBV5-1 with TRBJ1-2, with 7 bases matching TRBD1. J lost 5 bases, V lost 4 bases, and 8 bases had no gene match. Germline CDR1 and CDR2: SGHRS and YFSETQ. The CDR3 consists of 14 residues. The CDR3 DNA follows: TGCGCCAGCAGCGACGGGACAGCCCCATATGGCTACACCTTC. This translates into CASSDGTAPYGYTF.

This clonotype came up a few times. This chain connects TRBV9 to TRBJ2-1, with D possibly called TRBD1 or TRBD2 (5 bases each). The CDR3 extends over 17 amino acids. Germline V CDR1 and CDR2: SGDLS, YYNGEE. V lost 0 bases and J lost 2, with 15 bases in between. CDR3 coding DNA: TGTGCCAGCAGCGTAGGGGCTGGGACCGCTCCCTACAATGAGCAGTTCTTC. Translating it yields CASSVGAGTAPYNEQFF. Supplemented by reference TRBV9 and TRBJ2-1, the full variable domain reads DSGVTQTPKHLITATGQRVTLRCSPRSGDLSVYWYQQSLDQGLQFLIQYYNGEERAKGNILERFSAQQFPDLHSELNLSSLELGDSALYFCASSVGAGTAPYNEQFFGPGTRLTVL.

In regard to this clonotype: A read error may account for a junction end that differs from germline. The CDR3 protein is CSVEDLGRHF. The CDR3, as DNA: TGCAGCGTTGAAGACCTGGGACGCCATTTT. The chain employs TRBV29-1 and TRBJ2-3, with D possibly called TRBD1 or TRBD2 (5 bases each). The CDR3 is made up of 10 amino acids. Germline CDR1 SQVTM, CDR2 ANQGSEA.

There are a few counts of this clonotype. The CDR3: CSVPPIYTGVESEYDTEAFF. The CDR3 DNA sequence: TGCAGCGTTCCCCCCATCTACACCGGGGTTGAGAGTGAGTATGACACTGAAGCTTTCTTT. The chain carries TRBV29-1 and TRBJ1-1, with unresolved D. CDR3 size: 20 residues. CDR1 and CDR2 (germline): SQVTM, ANQGSEA. Trimming removed 5 bases from V and 3 bases from J, with 34 bases in between.

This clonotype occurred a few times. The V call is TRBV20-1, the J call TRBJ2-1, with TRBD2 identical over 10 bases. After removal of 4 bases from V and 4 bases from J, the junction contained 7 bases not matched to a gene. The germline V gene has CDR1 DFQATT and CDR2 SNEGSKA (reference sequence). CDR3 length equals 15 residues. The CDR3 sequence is CSANPSGSLYNEQFF. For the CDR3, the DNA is TGCAGTGCTAACCCTAGCGGGAGCTTGTACAATGAGCAGTTCTTC.

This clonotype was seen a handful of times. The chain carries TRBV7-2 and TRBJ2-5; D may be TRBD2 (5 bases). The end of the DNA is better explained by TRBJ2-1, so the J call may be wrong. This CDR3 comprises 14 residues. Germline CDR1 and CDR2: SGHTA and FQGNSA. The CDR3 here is CASSLGLAKNEQFF. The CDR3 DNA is TGTGCCAGCAGCTTAGGGCTAGCAAAGAATGAGCAGTTCTTC.

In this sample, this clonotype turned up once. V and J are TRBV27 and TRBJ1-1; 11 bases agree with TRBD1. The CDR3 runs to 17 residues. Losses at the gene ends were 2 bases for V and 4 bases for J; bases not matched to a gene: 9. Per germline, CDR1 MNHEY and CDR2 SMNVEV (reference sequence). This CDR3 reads CASSLRVRDRGTTEAFF. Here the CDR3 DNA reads TGTGCCAGCAGTTTACGTGTCCGGGACAGGGGGACCACTGAAGCTTTCTTT.

CDR3 DNA: TGTGCCAGCAGCGTAGACGGGGGGGCTTTTAATGAGCAGTTCTTC. It translates to CASSVDGGAFNEQFF. J is TRBJ2-5 and V is TRBV9; 8 positions match TRBD2. The DNA end is more similar to TRBJ2-1, so the J call may be wrong. The CDR3 spans 15 residues. Germline V gene lookup returns CDR1 SGDLS and CDR2 YYNGEE.

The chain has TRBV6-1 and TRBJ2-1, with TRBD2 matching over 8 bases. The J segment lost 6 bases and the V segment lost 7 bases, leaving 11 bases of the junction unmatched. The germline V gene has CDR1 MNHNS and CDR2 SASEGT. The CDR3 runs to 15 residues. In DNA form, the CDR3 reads TGTGCCAGCATCGGGAGCGGGAGTTTATCCAATGAGCAGTTCTTC. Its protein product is CASIGSGSLSNEQFF.

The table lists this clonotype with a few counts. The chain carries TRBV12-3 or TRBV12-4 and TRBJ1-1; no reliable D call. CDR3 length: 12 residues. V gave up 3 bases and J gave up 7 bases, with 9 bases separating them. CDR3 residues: CASSFGRVEAFF. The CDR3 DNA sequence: TGTGCCAGCAGTTTCGGACGGGTTGAAGCTTTCTTT.

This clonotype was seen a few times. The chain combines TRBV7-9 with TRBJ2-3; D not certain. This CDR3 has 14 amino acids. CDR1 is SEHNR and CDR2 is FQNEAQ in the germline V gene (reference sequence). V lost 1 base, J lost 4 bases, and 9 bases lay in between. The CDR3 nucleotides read TGTGCCAGCAGCTTAGATGGTACCTCAGATACGCAGTATTTT. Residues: CASSLDGTSDTQYF. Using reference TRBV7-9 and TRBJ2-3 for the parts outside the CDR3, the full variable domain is DTGVSQNPRHKITKRGQNVTFRCDPISEHNRLYWYRQTLGQGPEFLTYFQNEAQLEKSRLLSDRFSAERPKGSFSTLEIQRTEQGDSAMYLCASSLDGTSDTQYFGPGTRLTVL.

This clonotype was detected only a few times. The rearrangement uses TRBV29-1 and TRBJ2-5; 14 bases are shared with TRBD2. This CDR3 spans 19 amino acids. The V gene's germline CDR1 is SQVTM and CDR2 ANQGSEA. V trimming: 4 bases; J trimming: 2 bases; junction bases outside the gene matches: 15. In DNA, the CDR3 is TGCAGCGTTGCGGACTTGGGACTAGCGGGAGAATGGGCGCAAGAGACCCAGTACTTC. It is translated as CSVADLGLAGEWAQETQYF.

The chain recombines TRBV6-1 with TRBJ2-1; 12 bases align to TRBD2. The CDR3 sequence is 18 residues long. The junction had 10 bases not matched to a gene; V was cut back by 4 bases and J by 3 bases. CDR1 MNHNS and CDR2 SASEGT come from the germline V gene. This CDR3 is CASSVLAGGPGVYNEQFF. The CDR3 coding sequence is TGTGCCAGCAGTGTGCTAGCGGGAGGGCCCGGAGTCTACAATGAGCAGTTCTTC.

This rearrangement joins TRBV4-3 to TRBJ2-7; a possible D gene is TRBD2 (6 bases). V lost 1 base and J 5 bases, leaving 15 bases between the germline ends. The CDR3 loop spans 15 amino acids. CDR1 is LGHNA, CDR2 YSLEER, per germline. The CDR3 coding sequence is TGCGCCAGCAGCCAAGTTGCGGGAACGTCTGACGAGCAGTACTTC. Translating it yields CASSQVAGTSDEQYF.

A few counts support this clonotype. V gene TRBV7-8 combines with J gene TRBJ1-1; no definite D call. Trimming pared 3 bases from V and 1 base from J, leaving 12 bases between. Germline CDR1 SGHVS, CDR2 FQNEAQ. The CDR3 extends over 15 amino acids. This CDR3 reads CASSFLLVSNTEAFF. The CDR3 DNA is TGTGCCAGCAGCTTCCTTCTTGTTTCGAACACTGAAGCTTTCTTT. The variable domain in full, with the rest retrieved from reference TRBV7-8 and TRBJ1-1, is GAGVSQSPRYKVAKRGQDVALRCDPISGHVSLFWYQQALGQGPEFLTYFQNEAQLDKSGLPSDRFFAERPEGSVSTLKIQRTQQEDSAVYLCASSFLLVSNTEAFFGQGTRLTVV.

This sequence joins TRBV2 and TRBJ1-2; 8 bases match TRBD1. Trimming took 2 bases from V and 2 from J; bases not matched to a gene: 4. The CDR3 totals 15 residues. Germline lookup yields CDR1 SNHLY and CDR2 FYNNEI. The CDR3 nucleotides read TGTGCCAGCAGTGAATGGGACAGGAGAAACTATGGCTACACCTTC. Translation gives CASSEWDRRNYGYTF. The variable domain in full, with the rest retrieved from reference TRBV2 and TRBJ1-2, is EPEVTQTPSHQVTQMGQEVILRCVPISNHLYFYWYRQILGQKVEFLVSFYNNEISEKSEIFDDQFSVERPDGSNFTLKIRSTKLEDSAMYFCASSEWDRRNYGYTFGSGTRLTVV.